This T cell receptor beta chain was documented in a study of cytomegalovirus exposure and HLA in healthy donors. Study outcomes and limitations: The sole available immune exposure information was CMV serostatus.

The CDR3 contains 17 residues. Germline loops: CDR1 SGHRS, CDR2 YFSETQ. The V and J ends lost 0 bases and 4 bases respectively, with 14 bases between them. 60 Vbeta and 13 Jbeta primers were used in PCR. Repertoires were generated with immunoSEQ multiplex PCR, while TCRdb's copy carries only in-frame clones and drops some. The sample includes 150,000 to 200,000 clones, approximately 83% of them seen just once. Remarks on this clone: What it recognizes is unknown.

Sequenced material: PBMCs. This chain connects TRBV5-1 to TRBJ2-6, with no clear D. This sequence originates from a boy between 2 and 10 years old in good health and CMV-seronegative. Here the CDR3 DNA reads TGCGCCAGCAGCTTGGCCCCCGGTGGTACCGGGGCCAACGTCCTGACTTTC. It encodes CASSLAPGGTGANVLTF.